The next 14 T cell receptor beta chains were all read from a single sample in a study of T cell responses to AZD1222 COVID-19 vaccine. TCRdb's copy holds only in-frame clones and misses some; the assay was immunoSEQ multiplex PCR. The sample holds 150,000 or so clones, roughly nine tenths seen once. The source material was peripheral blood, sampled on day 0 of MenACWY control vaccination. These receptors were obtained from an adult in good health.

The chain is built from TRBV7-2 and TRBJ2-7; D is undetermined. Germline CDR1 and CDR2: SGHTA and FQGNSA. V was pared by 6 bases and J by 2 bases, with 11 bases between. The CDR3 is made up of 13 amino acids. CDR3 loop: CASRHSLAYEQYF. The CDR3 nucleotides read TGTGCCAGCAGGCACTCTCTTGCCTACGAGCAGTACTTC.

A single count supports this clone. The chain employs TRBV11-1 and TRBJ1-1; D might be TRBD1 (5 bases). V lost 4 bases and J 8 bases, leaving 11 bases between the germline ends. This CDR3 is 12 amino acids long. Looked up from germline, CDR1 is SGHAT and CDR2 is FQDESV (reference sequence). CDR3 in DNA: TGTGCCAGCAGCTCTAATACAGGCGAAGCTTTCTTT. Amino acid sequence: CASSSNTGEAFF.

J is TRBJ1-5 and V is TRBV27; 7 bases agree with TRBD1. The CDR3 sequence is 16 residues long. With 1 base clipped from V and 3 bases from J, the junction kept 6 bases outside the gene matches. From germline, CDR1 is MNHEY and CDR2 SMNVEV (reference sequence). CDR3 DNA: TGTGCCAGCAGTTTATTCGCACAGGGGTCCAATCAGCCCCAGCATTTT. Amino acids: CASSLFAQGSNQPQHF.

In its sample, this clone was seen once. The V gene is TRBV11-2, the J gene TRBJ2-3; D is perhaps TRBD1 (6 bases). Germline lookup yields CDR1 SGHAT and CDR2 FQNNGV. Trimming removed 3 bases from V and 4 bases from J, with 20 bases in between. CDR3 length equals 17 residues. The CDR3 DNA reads TGTGCCAGCAGCTTGTGGGGTTCAGGCAGGGGCTCAGATACGCAGTATTTT. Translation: CASSLWGSGRGSDTQYF.

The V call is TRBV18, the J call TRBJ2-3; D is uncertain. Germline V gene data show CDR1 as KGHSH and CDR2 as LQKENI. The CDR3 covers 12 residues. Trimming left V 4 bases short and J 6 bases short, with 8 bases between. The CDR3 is CASSHIHDTQYF. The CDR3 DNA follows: TGTGCCAGCTCACACATACACGATACGCAGTATTTT.

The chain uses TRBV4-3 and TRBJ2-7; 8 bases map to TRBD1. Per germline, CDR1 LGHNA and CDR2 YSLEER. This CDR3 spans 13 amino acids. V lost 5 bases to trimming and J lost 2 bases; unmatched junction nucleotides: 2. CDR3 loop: CASSKDRAYEQYF. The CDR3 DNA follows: TGCGCCAGCAGCAAGGACAGGGCCTACGAGCAGTACTTC.

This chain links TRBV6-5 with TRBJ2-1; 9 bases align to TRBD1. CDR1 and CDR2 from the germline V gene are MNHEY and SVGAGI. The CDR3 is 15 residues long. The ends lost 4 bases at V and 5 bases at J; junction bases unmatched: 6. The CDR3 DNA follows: TGTGCCAGCAGTTCCACAGGGGGCGCCCACAATGAGCAGTTCTTC. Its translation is CASSSTGGAHNEQFF.

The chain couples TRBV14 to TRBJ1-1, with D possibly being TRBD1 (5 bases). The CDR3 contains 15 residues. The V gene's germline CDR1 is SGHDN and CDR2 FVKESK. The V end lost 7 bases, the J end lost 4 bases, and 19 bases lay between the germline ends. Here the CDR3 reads CASKGPTGVGTEAFF. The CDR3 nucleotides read TGTGCCAGCAAAGGTCCCACAGGTGTGGGCACTGAAGCTTTCTTT. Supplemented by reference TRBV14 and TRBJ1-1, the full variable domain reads EAGVTQFPSHSVIEKGQTVTLRCDPISGHDNLYWYRRVMGKEIKFLLHFVKESKQDESGMPNNRFLAERTGGTYSTLKVQPAELEDSGVYFCASKGPTGVGTEAFFGQGTRLTVV.

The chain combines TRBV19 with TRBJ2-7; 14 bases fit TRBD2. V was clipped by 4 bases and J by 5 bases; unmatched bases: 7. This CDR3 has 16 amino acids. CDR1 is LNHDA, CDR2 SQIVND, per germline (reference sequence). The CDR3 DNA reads TGTGCCAGTAGTAGAAGACTAGCGGGAGGGGGTAACGAGCAGTACTTC. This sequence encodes CASSRRLAGGGNEQYF.

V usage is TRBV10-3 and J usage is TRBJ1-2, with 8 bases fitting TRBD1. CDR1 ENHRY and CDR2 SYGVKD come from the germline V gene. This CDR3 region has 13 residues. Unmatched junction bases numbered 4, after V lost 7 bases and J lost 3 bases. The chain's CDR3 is CAITGDRYYGYTF. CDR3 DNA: TGTGCCATCACCGGGGACAGGTACTATGGCTACACCTTC.

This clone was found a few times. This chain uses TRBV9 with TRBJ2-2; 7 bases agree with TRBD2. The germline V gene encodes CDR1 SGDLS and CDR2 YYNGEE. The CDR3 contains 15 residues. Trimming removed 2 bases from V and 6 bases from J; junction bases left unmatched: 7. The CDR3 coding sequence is TGTGCCAGCAGCGTCGCCAGCGGGGCCCCCGGGGAGCTGTTTTTT. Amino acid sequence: CASSVASGAPGELFF.

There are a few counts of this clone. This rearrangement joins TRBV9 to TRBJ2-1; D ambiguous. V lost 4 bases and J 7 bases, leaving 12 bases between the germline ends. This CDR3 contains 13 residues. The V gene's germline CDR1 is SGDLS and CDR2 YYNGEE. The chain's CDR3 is CASSKGSWNEQFF. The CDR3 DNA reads TGTGCCAGCAGCAAGGGAAGTTGGAATGAGCAGTTCTTC.

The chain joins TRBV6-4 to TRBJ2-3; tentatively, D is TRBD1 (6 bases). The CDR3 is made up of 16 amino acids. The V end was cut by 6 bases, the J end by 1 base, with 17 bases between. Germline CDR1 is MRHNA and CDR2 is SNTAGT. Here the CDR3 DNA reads TGTGCCAGCAGAAAAATTAACAGGGCCCGCACAGATACGCAGTATTTT. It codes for CASRKINRARTDTQYF.

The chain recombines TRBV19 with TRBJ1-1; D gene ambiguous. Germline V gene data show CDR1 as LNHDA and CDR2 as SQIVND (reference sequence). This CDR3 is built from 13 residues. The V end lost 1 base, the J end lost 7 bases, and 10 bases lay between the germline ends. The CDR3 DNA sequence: TGTGCCAGTAGTATAGGGTTGGCAGTTGAAGCTTTCTTT. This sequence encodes CASSIGLAVEAFF.